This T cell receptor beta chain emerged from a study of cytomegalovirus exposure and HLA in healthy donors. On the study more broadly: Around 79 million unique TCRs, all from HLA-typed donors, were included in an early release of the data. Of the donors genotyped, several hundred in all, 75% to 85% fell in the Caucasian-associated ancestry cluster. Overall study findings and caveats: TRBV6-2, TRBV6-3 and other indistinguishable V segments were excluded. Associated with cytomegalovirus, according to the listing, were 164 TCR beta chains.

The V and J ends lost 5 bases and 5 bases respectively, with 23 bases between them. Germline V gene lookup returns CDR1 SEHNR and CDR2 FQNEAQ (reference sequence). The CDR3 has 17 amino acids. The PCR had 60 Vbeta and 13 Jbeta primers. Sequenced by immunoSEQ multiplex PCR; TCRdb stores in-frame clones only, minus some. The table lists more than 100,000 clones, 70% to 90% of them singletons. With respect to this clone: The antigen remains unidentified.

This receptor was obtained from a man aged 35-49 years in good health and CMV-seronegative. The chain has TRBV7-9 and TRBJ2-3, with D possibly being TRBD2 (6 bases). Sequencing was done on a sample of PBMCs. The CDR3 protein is CASSLYRDFSPQDTQYF. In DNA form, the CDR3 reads TGTGCCAGCAGCCTCTACCGGGACTTCTCACCCCAAGATACGCAGTATTTT.